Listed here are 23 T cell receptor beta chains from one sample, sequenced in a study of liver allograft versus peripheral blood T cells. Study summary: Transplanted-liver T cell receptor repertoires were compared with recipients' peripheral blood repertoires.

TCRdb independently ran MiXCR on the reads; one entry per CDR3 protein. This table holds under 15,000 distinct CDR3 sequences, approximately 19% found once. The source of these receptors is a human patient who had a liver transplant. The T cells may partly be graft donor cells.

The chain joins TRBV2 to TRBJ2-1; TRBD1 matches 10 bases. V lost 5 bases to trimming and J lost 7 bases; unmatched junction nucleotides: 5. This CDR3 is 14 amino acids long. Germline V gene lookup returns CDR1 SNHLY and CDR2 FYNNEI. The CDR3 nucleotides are TGTGCCAGCAGTCGGGGACAGGGGATTAATGAGCAGTTCTTC. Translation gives CASSRGQGINEQFF.

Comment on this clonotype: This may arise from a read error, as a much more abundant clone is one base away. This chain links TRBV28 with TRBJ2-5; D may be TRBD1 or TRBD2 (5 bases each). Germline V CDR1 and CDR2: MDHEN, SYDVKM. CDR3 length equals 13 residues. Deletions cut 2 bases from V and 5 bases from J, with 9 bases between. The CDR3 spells CASSLGGVETQYF. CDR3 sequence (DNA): TGTGCCAGCAGTTTAGGGGGTGTGGAGACCCAGTACTTC.

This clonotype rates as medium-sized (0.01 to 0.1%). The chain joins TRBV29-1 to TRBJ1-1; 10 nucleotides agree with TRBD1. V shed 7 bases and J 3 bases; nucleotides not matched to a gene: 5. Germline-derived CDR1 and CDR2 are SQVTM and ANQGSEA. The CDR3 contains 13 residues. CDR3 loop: CSGGQGGDTEAFF. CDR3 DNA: TGCAGCGGAGGACAGGGGGGCGACACTGAAGCTTTCTTT.

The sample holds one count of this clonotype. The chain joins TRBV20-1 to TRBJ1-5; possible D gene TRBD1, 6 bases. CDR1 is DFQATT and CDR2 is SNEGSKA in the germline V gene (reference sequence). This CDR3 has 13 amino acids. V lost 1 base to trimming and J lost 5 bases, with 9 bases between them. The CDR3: CSARGGGDQPQHF. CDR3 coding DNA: TGCAGTGCTAGAGGAGGGGGAGATCAGCCCCAGCATTTT.

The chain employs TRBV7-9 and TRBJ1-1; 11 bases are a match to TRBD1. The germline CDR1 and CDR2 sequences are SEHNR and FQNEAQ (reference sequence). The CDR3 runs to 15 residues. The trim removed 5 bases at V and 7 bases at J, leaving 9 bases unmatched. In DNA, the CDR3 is TGTGCCAGCAGCAGGGGGGGACAGGGGGTCGGTGAAGCTTTCTTT. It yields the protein CASSRGGQGVGEAFF.

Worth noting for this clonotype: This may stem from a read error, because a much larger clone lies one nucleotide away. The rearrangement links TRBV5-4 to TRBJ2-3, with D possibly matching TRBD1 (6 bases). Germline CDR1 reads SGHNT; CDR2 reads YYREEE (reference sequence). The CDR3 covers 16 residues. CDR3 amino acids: CDSSLGAGVSTDTQYF. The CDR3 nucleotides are TGTGACAGCAGCTTGGGGGCCGGCGTCAGCACAGATACGCAGTATTTT.

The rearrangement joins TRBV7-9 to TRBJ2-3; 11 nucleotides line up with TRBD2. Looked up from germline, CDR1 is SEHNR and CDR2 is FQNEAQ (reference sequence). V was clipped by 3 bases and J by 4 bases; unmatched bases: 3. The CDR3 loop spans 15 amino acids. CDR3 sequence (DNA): TGTGCCAGCAGCTTTAGCGGGGGGGCCGCAGATACGCAGTATTTT. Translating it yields CASSFSGGAADTQYF.

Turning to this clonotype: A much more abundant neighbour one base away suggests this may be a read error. The CDR3 loop is CASSYSRVGGRNSPLHF. The CDR3 DNA reads TGTGCCAGCAGTTACTCGCGAGTTGGGGGGAGAAATTCACCCCTCCACTTT. The V call is TRBV6-5, the J call TRBJ1-6, with D perhaps TRBD1 (5 bases). CDR1 and CDR2 from the germline V gene are MNHEY and SVGAGI. Trimming stripped 0 bases from V and 7 bases from J, with 16 bases between. The CDR3 runs to 17 residues.

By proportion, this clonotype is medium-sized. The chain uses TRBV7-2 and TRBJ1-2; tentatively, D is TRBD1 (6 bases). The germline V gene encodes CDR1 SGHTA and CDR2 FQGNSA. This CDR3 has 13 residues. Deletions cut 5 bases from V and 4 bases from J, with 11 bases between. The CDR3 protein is CASSHRVGYGYTF. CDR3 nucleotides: TGTGCCAGCAGCCACAGGGTTGGCTATGGCTACACCTTC.

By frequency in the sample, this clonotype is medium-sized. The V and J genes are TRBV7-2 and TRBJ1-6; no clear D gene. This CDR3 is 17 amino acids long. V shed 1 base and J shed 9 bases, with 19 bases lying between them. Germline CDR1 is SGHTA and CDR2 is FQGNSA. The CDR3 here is CASSLGNAEGWGSPLHF. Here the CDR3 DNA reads TGTGCCAGCAGCTTAGGCAATGCGGAGGGTTGGGGTTCACCCCTCCACTTT.

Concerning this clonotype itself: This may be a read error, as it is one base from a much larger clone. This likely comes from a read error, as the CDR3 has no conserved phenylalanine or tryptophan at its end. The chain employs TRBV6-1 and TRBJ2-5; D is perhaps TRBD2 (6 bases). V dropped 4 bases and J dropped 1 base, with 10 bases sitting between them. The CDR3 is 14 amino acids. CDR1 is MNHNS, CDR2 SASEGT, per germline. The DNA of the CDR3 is TGTGCCAGCAGTGGGGGACTCCTCCAAGAGACCCAGTACTTA. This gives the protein CASSGGLLQETQYL.

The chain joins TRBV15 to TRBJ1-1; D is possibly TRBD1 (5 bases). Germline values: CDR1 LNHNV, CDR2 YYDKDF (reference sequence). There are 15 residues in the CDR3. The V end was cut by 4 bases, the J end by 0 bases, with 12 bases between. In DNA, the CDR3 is TGTGCCACCAGCAACCGGGGGAGTCTGAACACTGAAGCTTTCTTT. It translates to CATSNRGSLNTEAFF. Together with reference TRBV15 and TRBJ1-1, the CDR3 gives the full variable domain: DAMVIQNPRYQVTQFGKPVTLSCSQTLNHNVMYWYQQKSSQAPKLLFHYYDKDFNNEADTPDNFQSRRPNTSFCFLDIRSPGLGDTAMYLCATSNRGSLNTEAFFGQGTRLTVV.

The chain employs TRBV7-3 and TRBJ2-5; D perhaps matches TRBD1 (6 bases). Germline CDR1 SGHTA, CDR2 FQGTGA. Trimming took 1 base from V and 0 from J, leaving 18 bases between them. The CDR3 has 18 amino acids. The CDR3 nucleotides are TGTGCCAGCAGCTTAAAAGGTCCGGGACACTGGTACCAAGAGACCCAGTACTTC. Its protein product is CASSLKGPGHWYQETQYF.

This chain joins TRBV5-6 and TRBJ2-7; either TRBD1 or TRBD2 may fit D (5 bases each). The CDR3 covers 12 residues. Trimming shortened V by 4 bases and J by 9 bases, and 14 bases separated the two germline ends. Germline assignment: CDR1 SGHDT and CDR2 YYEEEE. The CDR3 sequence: CASSIRDGGQYF. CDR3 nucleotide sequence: TGTGCCAGCAGCATCCGGGACGGCGGGCAGTACTTC.

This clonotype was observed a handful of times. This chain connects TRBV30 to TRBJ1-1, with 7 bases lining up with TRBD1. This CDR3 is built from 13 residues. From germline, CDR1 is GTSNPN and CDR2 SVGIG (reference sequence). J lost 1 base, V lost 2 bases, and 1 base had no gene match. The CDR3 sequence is CAWSRTGNTEAFF. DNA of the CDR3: TGTGCCTGGAGTCGGACAGGGAACACTGAAGCTTTCTTT.

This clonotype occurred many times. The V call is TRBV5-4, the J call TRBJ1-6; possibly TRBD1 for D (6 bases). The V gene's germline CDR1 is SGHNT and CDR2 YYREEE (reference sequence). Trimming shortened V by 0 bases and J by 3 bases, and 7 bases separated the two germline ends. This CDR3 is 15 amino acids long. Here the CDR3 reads CASSLGTDYNSPLHF. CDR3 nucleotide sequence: TGTGCCAGCAGCTTGGGGACAGACTATAATTCACCCCTCCACTTT. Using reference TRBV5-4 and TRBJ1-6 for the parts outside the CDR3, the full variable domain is ETGVTQSPTHLIKTRGQQVTLRCSSQSGHNTVSWYQQALGQGPQFIFQYYREEENGRGNFPPRFSGLQFPNYSSELNVNALELDDSALYLCASSLGTDYNSPLHFGNGTRLTVT.

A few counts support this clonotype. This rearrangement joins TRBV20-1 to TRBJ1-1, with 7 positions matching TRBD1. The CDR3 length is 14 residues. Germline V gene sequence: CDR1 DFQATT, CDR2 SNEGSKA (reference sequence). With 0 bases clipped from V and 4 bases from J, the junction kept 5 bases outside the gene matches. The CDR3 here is CSARDRQGSTEAFF. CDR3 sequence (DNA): TGCAGTGCTAGAGATAGACAGGGTAGCACTGAAGCTTTCTTT.

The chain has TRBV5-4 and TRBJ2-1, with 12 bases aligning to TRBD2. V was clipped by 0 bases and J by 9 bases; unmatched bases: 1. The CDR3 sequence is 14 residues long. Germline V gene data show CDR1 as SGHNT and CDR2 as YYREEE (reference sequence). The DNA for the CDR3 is TGTGCCAGCAGCTTGGGACTAGCGGGGGTTGAGCAGTTCTTC. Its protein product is CASSLGLAGVEQFF.

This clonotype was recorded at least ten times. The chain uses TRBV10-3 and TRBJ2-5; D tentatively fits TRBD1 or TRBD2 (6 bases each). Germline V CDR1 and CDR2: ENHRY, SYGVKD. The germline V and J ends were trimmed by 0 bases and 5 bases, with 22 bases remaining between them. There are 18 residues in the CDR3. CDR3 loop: CAISESGALSGLKETQYF. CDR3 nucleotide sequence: TGTGCCATCAGTGAGTCGGGGGCCCTTAGCGGACTCAAGGAGACCCAGTACTTC.

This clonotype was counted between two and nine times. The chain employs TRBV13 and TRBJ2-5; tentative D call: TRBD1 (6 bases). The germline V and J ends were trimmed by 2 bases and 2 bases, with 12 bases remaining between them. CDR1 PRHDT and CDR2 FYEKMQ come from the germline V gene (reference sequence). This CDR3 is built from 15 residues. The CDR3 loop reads CASSLLGRGQETQYF. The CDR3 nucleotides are TGTGCCAGCAGCTTATTGGGCAGGGGACAAGAGACCCAGTACTTC.

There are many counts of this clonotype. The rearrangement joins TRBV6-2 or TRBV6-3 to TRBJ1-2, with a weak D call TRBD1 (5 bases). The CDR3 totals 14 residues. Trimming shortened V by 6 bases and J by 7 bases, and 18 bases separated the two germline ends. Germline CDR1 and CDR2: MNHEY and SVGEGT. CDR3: CASSRDGTTAGYTF. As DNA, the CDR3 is TGTGCCAGCAGCCGTGACGGGACGACTGCTGGCTACACCTTC.

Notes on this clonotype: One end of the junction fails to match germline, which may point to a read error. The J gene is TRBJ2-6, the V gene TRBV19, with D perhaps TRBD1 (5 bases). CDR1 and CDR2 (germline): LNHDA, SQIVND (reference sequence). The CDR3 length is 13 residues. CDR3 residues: CASSLGGASVLTF. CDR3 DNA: TGTGCCAGTAGTCTGGGTGGGGCCAGCGTCCTGACATTC.

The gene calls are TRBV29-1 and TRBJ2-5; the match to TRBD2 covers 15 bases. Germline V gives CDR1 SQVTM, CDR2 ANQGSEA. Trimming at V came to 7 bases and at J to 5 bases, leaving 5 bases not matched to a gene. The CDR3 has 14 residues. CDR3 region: CSGGTSGRPETQYF. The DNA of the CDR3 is TGCAGCGGGGGGACTAGCGGGAGGCCGGAGACCCAGTACTTC.